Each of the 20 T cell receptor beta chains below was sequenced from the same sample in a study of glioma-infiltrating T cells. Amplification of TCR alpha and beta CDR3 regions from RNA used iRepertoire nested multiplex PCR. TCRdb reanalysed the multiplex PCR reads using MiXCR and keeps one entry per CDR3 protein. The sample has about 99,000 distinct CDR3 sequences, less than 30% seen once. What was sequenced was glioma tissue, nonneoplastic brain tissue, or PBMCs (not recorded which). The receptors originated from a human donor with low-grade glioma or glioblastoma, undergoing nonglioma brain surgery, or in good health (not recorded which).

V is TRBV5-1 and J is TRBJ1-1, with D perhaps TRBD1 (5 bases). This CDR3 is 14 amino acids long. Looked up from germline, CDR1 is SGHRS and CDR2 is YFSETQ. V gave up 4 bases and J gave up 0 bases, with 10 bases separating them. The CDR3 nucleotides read TGCGCCAGCAGCAGATTGACAGTGAACACTGAAGCTTTCTTT. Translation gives CASSRLTVNTEAFF.

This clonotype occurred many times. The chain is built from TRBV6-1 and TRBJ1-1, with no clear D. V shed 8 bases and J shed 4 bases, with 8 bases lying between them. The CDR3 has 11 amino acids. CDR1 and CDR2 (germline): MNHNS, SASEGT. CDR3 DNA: TGTGCCAGCGCGCCTCGCACTGAAGCTTTCTTT. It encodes CASAPRTEAFF.

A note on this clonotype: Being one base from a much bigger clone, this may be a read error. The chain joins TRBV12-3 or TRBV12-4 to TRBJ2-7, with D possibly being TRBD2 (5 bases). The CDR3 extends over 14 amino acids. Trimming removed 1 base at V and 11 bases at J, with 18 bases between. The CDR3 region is CASSLGELLQEKYF. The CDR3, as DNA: TGTGCCAGCAGTTTAGGGGAGCTACTGCAAGAGAAGTACTTC.

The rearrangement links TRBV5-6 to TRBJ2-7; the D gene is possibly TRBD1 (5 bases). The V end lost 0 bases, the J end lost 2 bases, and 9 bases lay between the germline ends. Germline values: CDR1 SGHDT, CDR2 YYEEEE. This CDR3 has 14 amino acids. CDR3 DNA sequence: TGTGCCAGCAGCTTGGGACAGCCTGCCTACGAGCAGTACTTC. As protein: CASSLGQPAYEQYF.

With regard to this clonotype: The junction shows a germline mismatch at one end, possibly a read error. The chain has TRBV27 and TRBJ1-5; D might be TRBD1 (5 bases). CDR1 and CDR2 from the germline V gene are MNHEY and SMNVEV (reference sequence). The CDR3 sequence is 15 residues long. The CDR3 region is CASSLSGRVVRPQNF. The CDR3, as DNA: TGTGCCAGCAGTTTATCGGGCAGGGTAGTTCGGCCCCAGAATTTT.

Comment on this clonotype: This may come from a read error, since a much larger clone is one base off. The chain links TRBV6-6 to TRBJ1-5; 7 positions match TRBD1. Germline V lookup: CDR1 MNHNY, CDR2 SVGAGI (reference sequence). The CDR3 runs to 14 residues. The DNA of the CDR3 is TGTGCCAGCAGTTTCGGACAGGCCGATCAGCCCCAGAATTTT. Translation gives CASSFGQADQPQNF.

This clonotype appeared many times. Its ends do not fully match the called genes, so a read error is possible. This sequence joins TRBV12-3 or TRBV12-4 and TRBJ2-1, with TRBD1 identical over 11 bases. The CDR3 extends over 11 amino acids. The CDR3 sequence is CASVRDRGKIF. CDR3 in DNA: TGTGCCAGCGTAAGGGACAGGGGGAAGATCTTC.

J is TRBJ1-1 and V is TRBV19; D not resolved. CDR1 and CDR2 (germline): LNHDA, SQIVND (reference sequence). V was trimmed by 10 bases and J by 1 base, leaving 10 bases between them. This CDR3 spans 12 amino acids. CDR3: CATERGNTEAFF. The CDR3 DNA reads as TGTGCCACAGAACGGGGGAACACTGAAGCTTTCTTT.

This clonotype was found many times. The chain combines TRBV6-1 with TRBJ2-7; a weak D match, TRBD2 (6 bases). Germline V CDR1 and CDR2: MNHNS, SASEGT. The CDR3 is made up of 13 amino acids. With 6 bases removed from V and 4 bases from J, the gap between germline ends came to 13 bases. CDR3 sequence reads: CASSGTGKYEQYF. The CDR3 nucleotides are TGTGCCAGCAGCGGGACTGGAAAATACGAGCAGTACTTC.

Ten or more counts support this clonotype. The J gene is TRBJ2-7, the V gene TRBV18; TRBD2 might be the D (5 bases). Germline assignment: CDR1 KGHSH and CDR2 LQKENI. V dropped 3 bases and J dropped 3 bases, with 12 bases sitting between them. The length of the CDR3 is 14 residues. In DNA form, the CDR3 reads TGTGCCAGCTCACCCCCGGGAAAATACTACGAGCAGTACTTC. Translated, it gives CASSPPGKYYEQYF. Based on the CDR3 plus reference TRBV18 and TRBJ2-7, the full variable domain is NAGVMQNPRHLVRRRGQEARLRCSPMKGHSHVYWYRQLPEEGLKFMVYLQKENIIDESGMPKERFSAEFPKEGPSILRIQQVVRGDSAAYFCASSPPGKYYEQYFGPGTRLTVT.

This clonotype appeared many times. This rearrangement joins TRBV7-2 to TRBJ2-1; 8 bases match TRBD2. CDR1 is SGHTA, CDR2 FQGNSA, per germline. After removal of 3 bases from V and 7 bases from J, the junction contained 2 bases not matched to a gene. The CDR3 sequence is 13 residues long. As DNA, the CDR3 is TGTGCCAGCAGCTTTAGCGGGGTGAATGAGCAGTTCTTC. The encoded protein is CASSFSGVNEQFF.

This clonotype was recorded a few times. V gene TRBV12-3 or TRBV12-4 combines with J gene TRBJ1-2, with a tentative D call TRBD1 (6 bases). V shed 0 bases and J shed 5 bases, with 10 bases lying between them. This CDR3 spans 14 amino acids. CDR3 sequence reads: CASSLAGTLYGYTF. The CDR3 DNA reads TGTGCCAGCAGTTTAGCCGGGACACTTTATGGCTACACCTTC.

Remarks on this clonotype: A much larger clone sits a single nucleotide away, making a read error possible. The CDR3 reads CASSLGIYNEQFF. The CDR3, as DNA: TGTGCCAGCAGCTTGGGAATTTACAATGAGCAGTTCTTC. The rearrangement uses TRBV7-2 and TRBJ2-1, with D uncertain. Trimming left V 3 bases short and J 4 bases short, with 7 bases between. The CDR3 sequence is 13 residues long. Germline CDR1 and CDR2: SGHTA and FQGNSA.

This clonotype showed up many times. The CDR3 spells CASSRTYYEQYF. CDR3 bases: TGTGCCAGCAGCCGGACTTACTACGAGCAGTACTTC. The V call is TRBV11-2, the J call TRBJ2-7; possibly TRBD2 for D (5 bases). The germline V gene encodes CDR1 SGHAT and CDR2 FQNNGV. The ends were cut back, 5 bases at V and 3 bases at J, with 8 bases in the middle. The CDR3 is made up of 12 amino acids.

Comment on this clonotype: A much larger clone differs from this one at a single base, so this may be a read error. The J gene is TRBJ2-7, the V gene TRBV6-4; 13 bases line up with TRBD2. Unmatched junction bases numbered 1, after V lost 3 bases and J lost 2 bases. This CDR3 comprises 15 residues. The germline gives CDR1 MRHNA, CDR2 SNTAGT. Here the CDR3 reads CASSEGLAGTYEQYF. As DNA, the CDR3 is TGTGCCAGCAGTGAGGGACTAGCGGGGACCTACGAGCAGTACTTC.

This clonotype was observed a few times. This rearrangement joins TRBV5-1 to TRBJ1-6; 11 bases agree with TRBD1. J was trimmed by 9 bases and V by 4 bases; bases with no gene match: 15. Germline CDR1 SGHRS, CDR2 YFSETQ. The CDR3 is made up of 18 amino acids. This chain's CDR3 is CASSQPGTGGGVGSPLHF. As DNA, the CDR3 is TGCGCCAGCAGCCAGCCGGGGACAGGGGGAGGTGTCGGTTCACCCCTCCACTTT.

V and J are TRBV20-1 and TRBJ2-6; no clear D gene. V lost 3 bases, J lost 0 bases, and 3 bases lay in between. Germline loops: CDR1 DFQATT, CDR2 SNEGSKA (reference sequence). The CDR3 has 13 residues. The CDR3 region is CSARVSGANVLTF. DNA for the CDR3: TGCAGTGCTAGGGTCTCTGGGGCCAACGTCCTGACTTTC.

CDR3 nucleotide sequence: TGCGCCAGCAGCTTCGAGGGGAAGACTGAAGCTTTCTTT. Translation gives CASSFEGKTEAFF. The rearrangement joins TRBV5-1 to TRBJ1-1, with D tentatively TRBD1 (5 bases). From germline, CDR1 is SGHRS and CDR2 YFSETQ. The CDR3 is 13 amino acids. V shed 2 bases and J shed 5 bases, with 10 bases lying between them.

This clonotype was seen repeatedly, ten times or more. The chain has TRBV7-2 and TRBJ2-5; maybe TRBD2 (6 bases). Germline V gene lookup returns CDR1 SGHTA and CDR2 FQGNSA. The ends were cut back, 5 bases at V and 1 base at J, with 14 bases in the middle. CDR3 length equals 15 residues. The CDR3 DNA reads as TGTGCCAGCAGCCCATCCTCGGGGGTCCAAGAGACCCAGTACTTC. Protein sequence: CASSPSSGVQETQYF.

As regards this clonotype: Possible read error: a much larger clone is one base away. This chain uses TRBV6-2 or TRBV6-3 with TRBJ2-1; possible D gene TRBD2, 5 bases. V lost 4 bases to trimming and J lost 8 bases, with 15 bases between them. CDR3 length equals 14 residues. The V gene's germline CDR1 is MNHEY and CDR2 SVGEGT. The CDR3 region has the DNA TGTGCCAGCAGTTCGGGGTCCGGACCTGATGAGCAGTTCTTC. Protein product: CASSSGSGPDEQFF.